Listed below are T cell receptor beta chains from one sample, sequenced in a study of cytomegalovirus exposure and HLA in healthy donors. Sequenced by immunoSEQ multiplex PCR; TCRdb stores in-frame clones only, minus some. The sample lists roughly 140,000 clones, approximately 80% occurring once. Specimen: PBMCs. All receptors derive from a male donor in good health and CMV-seronegative. The CDR3 runs from the conserved cysteine through the conserved F or W. The order of the fields is J gene, D gene, V gene, CDR3 DNA, CDR3 protein. D genes are given only for firm matches.

TRBJ2-6 | - | TRBV5-4 | TGTGCCAGCAGCTTGTTCCGGGGCTCTGGGGCCAACGTCCTGACTTTC | CASSLFRGSGANVLTF
TRBJ1-6 | - | TRBV18 | TGTGCCAGCTCACCCTCGGAGGGGAATTCACCCCTCCACTTT | CASSPSEGNSPLHF
TRBJ1-2 | TRBD1 | TRBV7-9 | TGTGCCAGCAGCTTACAGGGGGGGACAGGGACTAACTATGGCTACACCTTC | CASSLQGGTGTNYGYTF
TRBJ1-1 | - | TRBV5-4 | TGTGCCAGCAGCTTGGCCAAGGGTGCGGGTAGGAACACTGAAGCTTTCTTT | CASSLAKGAGRNTEAFF
TRBJ2-3 | TRBD2 | TRBV7-2 | TGTGCCAGCAGCTTGACTAGCGGGGAGCCAGATACGCAGTATTTT | CASSLTSGEPDTQYF
TRBJ2-1 | - | TRBV19 | TGTGCCAGTAGTACGGCAGGGTTGGGGTCAAATGAGCAGTTCTTC | CASSTAGLGSNEQFF
TRBJ1-6 | - | TRBV19 | TGTGCCAGTAGTCCAGGGTACACCTATAATTCACCCCTCCACTTT | CASSPGYTYNSPLHF
TRBJ2-3 | - | TRBV7-3 | TGTGCCAGCAGCCCAACAGGGTTAGATACGCAGTATTTT | CASSPTGLDTQYF
TRBJ2-3 | - | TRBV4-1 | TGCGCCAGCAGCCAAGGACTACAGATTACAGGGGATACGCAGTATTTT | CASSQGLQITGDTQYF
TRBJ2-7 | TRBD1 | TRBV7-9 | TGTGCCAGCAGCCCCGGACAGGGATTGTCCTACGAGCAGTACTTC | CASSPGQGLSYEQYF